The 9 T cell receptor beta chains below come from one sample, sequenced in a study of blood T cells in healthy people across ages. Combining a sample-barcoded 5' primer with a J-beta primer mix, a second PCR ran for roughly 6 to 11 cycles. TCRdb passed the 5' RACE reads through MiXCR, listing each CDR3 protein once. This table has about 810,000 distinct CDR3 sequences, 35% to 40% appearing once. Material for sequencing was blood. The origin of the receptors is a man aged 18 to 30 in good health.

This clonotype was recorded a few times. The rearrangement links TRBV5-5 to TRBJ1-6, with D uncertain. The V gene's germline CDR1 is SGHKS and CDR2 YYEKEE (reference sequence). V lost 3 bases and J lost 7, with 11 bases in between. This CDR3 is 14 amino acids long. The CDR3 bases are TGTGCCAGCAGCTACACTCAACAGAATTCACCCCTCCACTTT. It translates to CASSYTQQNSPLHF.

In the case of this clonotype: Being one base from a much bigger clone, this may be a read error. The J gene is TRBJ2-1, the V gene TRBV6-5; TRBD2 is a possible D gene (6 bases). The V gene's germline CDR1 is MNHEY and CDR2 SVGAGI. This CDR3 is 18 amino acids long. The germline V and J ends were trimmed by 0 bases and 4 bases, with 19 bases remaining between them. CDR3 region: CASSYSPRVGGIYNEQFF. The CDR3 DNA reads TGTGCCAGCAGTTACTCGCCCCGGGTAGGCGGGATTTACAATGAGCAGTTCTTC.

In its sample, this clonotype was seen a few times. The chain is built from TRBV2 and TRBJ2-1; D possibly corresponds to TRBD2 (6 bases). V lost 7 bases and J lost 8, with 18 bases in between. Germline CDR1 and CDR2: SNHLY and FYNNEI. There are 14 residues in the CDR3. The DNA of the CDR3 is TGTGCCAGCACAGGAACTAGCAGGCAGGATGAGCAGTTCTTC. It translates to CASTGTSRQDEQFF.

The chain recombines TRBV29-1 with TRBJ2-5; 10 nucleotides line up with TRBD2. V shed 6 bases, J shed 11 bases, and the junction held 15 bases outside the gene matches. Germline assignment: CDR1 SQVTM and CDR2 ANQGSEA. CDR3 length: 14 residues. CDR3 region: CSVRPSGRTVEQYF. CDR3 nucleotide sequence: TGCAGCGTCCGCCCTAGCGGGAGAACAGTAGAGCAGTACTTC.

The V gene is TRBV6-5, the J gene TRBJ2-5; 7 nucleotides align to TRBD1. V trimming: 6 bases; J trimming: 11 bases; junction bases outside the gene matches: 18. Germline CDR1 reads MNHEY; CDR2 reads SVGAGI. CDR3 length: 15 residues. CDR3 bases: TGTGCCAGCAGCCCTTACAGGGGCCTCGATAATGAGCAGTACTTC. This codes for CASSPYRGLDNEQYF.

V is TRBV6-2 or TRBV6-3 and J is TRBJ2-1; 10 bases line up with TRBD2. Germline loops: CDR1 MNHEY, CDR2 SVGEGT. The CDR3 spans 16 residues. J was trimmed by 8 bases and V by 0 bases; bases with no gene match: 7. The CDR3 here is CASSYSSLAGEYEQFF. The CDR3 bases are TGTGCCAGCAGTTACTCGTCTCTAGCGGGAGAGTATGAGCAGTTCTTC.

In its sample, this clonotype was seen a few times. The chain recombines TRBV12-3 or TRBV12-4 with TRBJ2-1; D possibly uses TRBD1 or TRBD2 (5 bases each). The CDR3 contains 14 residues. V was pared by 4 bases and J by 5 bases, with 12 bases between. The chain's CDR3 is CASSSQRGDNEQFF. CDR3 bases: TGTGCCAGCAGTTCTCAGCGAGGGGACAATGAGCAGTTCTTC.

To note about this clonotype: A junction boundary mismatches the germline segment, possibly from a read error. This rearrangement joins TRBV7-3 to TRBJ2-1, with 8 bases fitting TRBD1. The V gene's germline CDR1 is SGHTA and CDR2 FQGTGA. The CDR3 has 16 amino acids. CDR3 in amino acids: CAGRSIQGVIYNEQFF. For the CDR3, the DNA is TGTGCCGGCAGGTCGATACAGGGGGTGATATACAATGAGCAGTTCTTC. Together with reference TRBV7-3 and TRBJ2-1, the CDR3 gives the full variable domain: GAGVSQTPSNKVTEKGKYVELRCDPISGHTALYWYRQSLGQGPEFLIYFQGTGAADDSGLPNDRFFAVRPEGSVSTLKIQRTERGDSAVYLCAGRSIQGVIYNEQFFGPGTRLTVL.

This clonotype was counted only a few times. The J gene is TRBJ1-1, the V gene TRBV2; D remains unclear. Germline values: CDR1 SNHLY, CDR2 FYNNEI. The CDR3 is 14 residues long. Between the trimmed V and J ends, which lost 3 bases and 5 bases, there was a span of 13 bases. In DNA form, the CDR3 reads TGTGCCAGCAGTGATAGAGGGCGGAGGACTGAAGCTTTCTTT. Amino acids: CASSDRGRRTEAFF.